Presented here are 10 T cell receptor beta chains from one specimen sequenced in a study of CD4+ T cells in melanoma. Profiling relied on immunoSEQ multiplex PCR, and the TCRdb table lists in-frame clones only, not all of them. The sample lists around 100,000 clones, 92% seen once, with 3% to 4% in the top ten. Sample: peripheral blood. The receptors come from a human donor with melanoma.

This clone was counted only a few times. The genes are TRBV6-1 and TRBJ2-7; D gene unclear. V lost 1 base, J lost 5 bases, and 15 bases lay in between. Germline assignment: CDR1 MNHNS and CDR2 SASEGT. The CDR3 runs to 15 residues. CDR3 nucleotide sequence: TGTGCCAGCAGTGAAGAATCGGCTATGGCTGACGAGCAGTACTTC. Translated, it gives CASSEESAMADEQYF.

The V call is TRBV28, the J call TRBJ1-1; possible D gene TRBD1, 5 bases. V was shortened by 7 bases and J by 6 bases, with 12 bases between the two germline ends. This CDR3 region has 12 residues. Germline V gene lookup returns CDR1 MDHEN and CDR2 SYDVKM. The CDR3 loop reads CASTRGESEAFF. The CDR3 DNA sequence: TGTGCCAGCACCCGAGGGGAGTCTGAAGCTTTCTTT.

V gene TRBV23-1 combines with J gene TRBJ2-7, with D possibly being TRBD1 (5 bases). Being an ORF, TRBV23-1 has a function that is uncertain. The CDR3 totals 12 residues. V lost 7 bases and J lost 3, with 10 bases in between. The DNA for the CDR3 is TGCGCCAGCAAGCAGGGTGGCTACGAGCAGTACTTC. This translates into CASKQGGYEQYF.

This clone was detected once. The rearrangement uses TRBV11-3 and TRBJ2-7; D is unresolved. With 4 bases removed from V and 7 bases from J, the gap between germline ends came to 17 bases. CDR1 is SGHNT, CDR2 YENEEA, per germline. The CDR3 has 14 amino acids. Written as DNA, the CDR3 is TGTGCCAGCAGCTCCCAAGGTGGGCGTGGGGAGCAGTACTTC. Encoded protein: CASSSQGGRGEQYF.

The CDR3 spells CATRQDTNQPQHF. In nucleotides, the CDR3 is TGTGCCACCAGACAGGATACCAATCAGCCCCAGCATTTT. The V call is TRBV2, the J call TRBJ1-5, with D possibly matching TRBD1 (6 bases). The CDR3 is made up of 13 amino acids. Germline CDR1 reads SNHLY; CDR2 reads FYNNEI. V lost 10 bases and J lost 3, with 13 bases in between.

The rearrangement joins TRBV30 to TRBJ2-5; 7 nucleotides match TRBD2. The J call is in doubt because the DNA end fits TRBJ2-7 better. Germline CDR1 and CDR2: GTSNPN and SVGIG (reference sequence). This CDR3 has 13 residues. This chain's CDR3 is CAWGWDTSAEQYF. In nucleotides, the CDR3 is TGTGCCTGGGGGTGGGATACTAGCGCCGAGCAGTACTTC.

The V and J genes are TRBV7-9 and TRBJ2-7; D not certain. This CDR3 is built from 14 residues. Germline V lookup: CDR1 SEHNR, CDR2 FQNEAQ (reference sequence). Trimming stripped 1 base from V and 5 bases from J, with 12 bases between. The CDR3 coding sequence is TGTGCCAGCAGCTTAGGACTGGGAAGGAACGAGCAGTACTTC. Residues: CASSLGLGRNEQYF.

The chain uses TRBV4-3 and TRBJ2-1, with TRBD2 as a possible D gene (5 bases). This CDR3 region has 14 residues. The V end was cut by 2 bases, the J end by 9 bases, with 14 bases between. Per the germline V gene, CDR1 is LGHNA and CDR2 is YSLEER. In nucleotides, the CDR3 is TGCGCCAGCAGCCAACGACCCCACGGAGGTGAGCAGTTCTTC. Translated: CASSQRPHGGEQFF.

J is TRBJ2-7 and V is TRBV6-5; D call uncertain. From germline, CDR1 is MNHEY and CDR2 SVGAGI. Trimming stripped 6 bases from V and 3 bases from J, with 3 bases between. The CDR3 contains 10 residues. Here the CDR3 DNA reads TGTGCCAGCAGACTCTACGAGCAGTACTTC. Its protein product is CASRLYEQYF.

CDR3: CASSIWGEPQHF. CDR3 nucleotides: TGTGCCAGTAGTATCTGGGGGGAGCCCCAGCATTTT. This chain uses TRBV19 with TRBJ1-5, with D perhaps matching TRBD1 (5 bases). Germline V CDR1 and CDR2: LNHDA, SQIVND (reference sequence). With 3 bases removed from V and 8 bases from J, the gap between germline ends came to 8 bases. The CDR3 sequence is 12 residues long.